A single sample gave rise to the 5 T cell receptor beta chains below, sequenced in a study of blood T cell repertoires in COVID-19. This table comes from immunoSEQ multiplex PCR, and its TCRdb copy is limited to in-frame clones, with some not included. The repertoire includes about 260,000 clones, over 80% of them detected once, and over 1.2% sits in the top ten. The sample comprised peripheral blood. All receptors derive from a middle-aged woman who had recovered from COVID-19.

Notes on this clone: Sequence at one end of the junction differs from germline and may be a read error. The rearrangement joins TRBV28 to TRBJ1-1, with 7 positions matching TRBD1. From germline, CDR1 is MDHEN and CDR2 SYDVKM. The CDR3 runs to 15 residues. The CDR3 DNA sequence: TGTGCCAGCACCAGACAGGGTTCGGGGAACTCTGAAGCTTTCTTT. This sequence encodes CASTRQGSGNSEAFF.

The gene calls are TRBV19 and TRBJ1-6; D is undetermined. The V and J ends lost 3 bases and 2 bases respectively, with 11 bases between them. Germline CDR1 reads LNHDA; CDR2 reads SQIVND (reference sequence). The CDR3 consists of 16 residues. CDR3 loop: CASSMAGIPYNSPLHF. The CDR3 nucleotides are TGTGCCAGTAGTATGGCGGGGATCCCCTATAATTCACCCCTCCACTTT.

The J gene is TRBJ2-6, the V gene TRBV10-3; the match to TRBD2 covers 11 bases. V lost 3 bases and J lost 0; bases outside the gene matches: 7. There are 19 residues in the CDR3. The germline V gene has CDR1 ENHRY and CDR2 SYGVKD. The CDR3 region has the DNA TGTGCCATCAGTGACACTGCTAGCGGGGGGAGCTCTGGGGCCAACGTCCTGACTTTC. Protein: CAISDTASGGSSGANVLTF.

This clone came up once. This chain joins TRBV11-2 and TRBJ2-5, with 7 bases identical to TRBD1. Germline assignment: CDR1 SGHAT and CDR2 FQNNGV. The CDR3 is 17 residues long. V shed 2 bases and J 6 bases; nucleotides not matched to a gene: 15. DNA of the CDR3: TGTGCCAGCAGCTTATCCACTCGGACAGGCACCAAGAAGACCCAGTACTTC. Protein product: CASSLSTRTGTKKTQYF.

The chain is built from TRBV6-5 and TRBJ2-3, with a weak D call TRBD1 (6 bases). The V end was cut by 11 bases, the J end by 3 bases, with 12 bases between. Per the germline V gene, CDR1 is MNHEY and CDR2 is SVGAGI. The CDR3 is 12 amino acids. Here the CDR3 reads CASGAGTDTQYF. Written as DNA, the CDR3 is TGTGCCTCAGGGGCAGGGACAGATACGCAGTATTTT.